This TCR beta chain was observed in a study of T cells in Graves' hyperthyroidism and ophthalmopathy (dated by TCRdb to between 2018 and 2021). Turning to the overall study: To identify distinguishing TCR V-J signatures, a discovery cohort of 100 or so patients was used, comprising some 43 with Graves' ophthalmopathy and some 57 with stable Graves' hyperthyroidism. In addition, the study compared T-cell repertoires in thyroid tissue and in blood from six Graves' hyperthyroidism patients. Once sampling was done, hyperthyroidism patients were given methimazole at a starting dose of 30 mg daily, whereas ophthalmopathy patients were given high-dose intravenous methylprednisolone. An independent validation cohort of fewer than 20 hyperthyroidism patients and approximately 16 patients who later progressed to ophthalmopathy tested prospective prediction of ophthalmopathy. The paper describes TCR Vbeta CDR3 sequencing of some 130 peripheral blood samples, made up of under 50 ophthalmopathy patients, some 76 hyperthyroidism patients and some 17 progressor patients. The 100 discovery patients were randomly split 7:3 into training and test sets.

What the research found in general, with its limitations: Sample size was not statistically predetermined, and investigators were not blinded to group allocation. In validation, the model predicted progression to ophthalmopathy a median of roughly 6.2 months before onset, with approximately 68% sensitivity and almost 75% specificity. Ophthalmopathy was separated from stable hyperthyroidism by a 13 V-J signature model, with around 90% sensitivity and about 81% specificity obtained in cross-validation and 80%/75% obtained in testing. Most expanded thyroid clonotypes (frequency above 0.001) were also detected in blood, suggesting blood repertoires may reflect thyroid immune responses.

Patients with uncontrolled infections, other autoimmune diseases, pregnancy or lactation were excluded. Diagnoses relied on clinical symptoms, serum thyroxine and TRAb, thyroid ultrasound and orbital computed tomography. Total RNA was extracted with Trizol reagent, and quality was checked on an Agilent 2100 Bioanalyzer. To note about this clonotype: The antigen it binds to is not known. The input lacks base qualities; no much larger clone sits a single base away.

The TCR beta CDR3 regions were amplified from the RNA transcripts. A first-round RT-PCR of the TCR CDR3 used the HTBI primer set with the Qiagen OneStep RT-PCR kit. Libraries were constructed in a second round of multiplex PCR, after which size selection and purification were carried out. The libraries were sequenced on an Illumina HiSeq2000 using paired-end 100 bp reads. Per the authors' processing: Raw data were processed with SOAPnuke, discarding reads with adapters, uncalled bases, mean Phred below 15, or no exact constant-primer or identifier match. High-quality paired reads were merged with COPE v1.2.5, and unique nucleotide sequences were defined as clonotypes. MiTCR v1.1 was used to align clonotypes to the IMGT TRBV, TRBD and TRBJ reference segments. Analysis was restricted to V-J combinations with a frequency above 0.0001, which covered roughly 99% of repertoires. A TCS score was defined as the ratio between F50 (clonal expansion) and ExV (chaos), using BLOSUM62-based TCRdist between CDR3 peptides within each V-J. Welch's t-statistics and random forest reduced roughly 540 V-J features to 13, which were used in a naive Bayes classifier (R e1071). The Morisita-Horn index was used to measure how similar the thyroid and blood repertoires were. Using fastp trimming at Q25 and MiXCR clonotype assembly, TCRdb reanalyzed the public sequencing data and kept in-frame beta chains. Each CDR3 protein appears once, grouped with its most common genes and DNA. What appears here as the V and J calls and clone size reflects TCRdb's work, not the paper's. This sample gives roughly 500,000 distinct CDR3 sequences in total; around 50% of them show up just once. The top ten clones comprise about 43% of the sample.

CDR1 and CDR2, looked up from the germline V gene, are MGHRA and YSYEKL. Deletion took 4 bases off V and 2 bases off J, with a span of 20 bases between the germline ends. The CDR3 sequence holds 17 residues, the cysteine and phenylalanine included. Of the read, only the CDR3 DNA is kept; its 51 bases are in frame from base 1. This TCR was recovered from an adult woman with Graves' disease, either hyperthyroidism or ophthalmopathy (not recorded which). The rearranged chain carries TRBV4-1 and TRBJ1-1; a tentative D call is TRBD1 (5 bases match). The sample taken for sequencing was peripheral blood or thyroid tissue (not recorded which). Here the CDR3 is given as CASSRIGGGRLNTEAFF. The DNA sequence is TGCGCCAGCAGCCGGATCGGGGGGGGACGGTTAAACACTGAAGCTTTCTTT.